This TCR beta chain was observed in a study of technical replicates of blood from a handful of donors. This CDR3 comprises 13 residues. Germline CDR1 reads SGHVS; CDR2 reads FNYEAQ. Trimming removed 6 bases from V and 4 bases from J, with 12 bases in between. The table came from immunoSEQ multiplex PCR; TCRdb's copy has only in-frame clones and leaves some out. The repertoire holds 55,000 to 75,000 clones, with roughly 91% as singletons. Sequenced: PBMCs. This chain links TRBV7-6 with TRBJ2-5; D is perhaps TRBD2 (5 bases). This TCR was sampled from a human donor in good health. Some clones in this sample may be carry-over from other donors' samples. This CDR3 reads CASSLRGSETQYF. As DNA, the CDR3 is TGTGCCAGCAGTTTACGGGGATCAGAGACCCAGTACTTC.